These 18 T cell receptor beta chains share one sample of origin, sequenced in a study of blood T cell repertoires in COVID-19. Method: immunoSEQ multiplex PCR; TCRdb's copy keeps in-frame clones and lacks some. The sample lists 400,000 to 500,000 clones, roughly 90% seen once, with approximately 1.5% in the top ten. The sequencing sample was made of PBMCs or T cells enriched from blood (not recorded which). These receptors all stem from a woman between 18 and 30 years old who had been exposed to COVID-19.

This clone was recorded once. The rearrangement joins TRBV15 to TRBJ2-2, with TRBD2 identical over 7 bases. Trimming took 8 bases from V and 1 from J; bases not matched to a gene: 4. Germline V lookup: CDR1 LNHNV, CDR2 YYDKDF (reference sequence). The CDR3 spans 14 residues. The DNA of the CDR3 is TGTGCCACCGCCGGGACTATGAACACCGGGGAGCTGTTTTTT. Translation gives CATAGTMNTGELFF.

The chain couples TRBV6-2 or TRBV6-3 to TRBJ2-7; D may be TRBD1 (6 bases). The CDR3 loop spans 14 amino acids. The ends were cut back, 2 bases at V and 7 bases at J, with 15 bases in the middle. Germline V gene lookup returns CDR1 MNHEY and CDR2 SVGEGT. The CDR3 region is CASSYPGQLPEQYF. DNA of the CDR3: TGTGCCAGCAGTTACCCCGGACAGTTACCAGAGCAGTACTTC.

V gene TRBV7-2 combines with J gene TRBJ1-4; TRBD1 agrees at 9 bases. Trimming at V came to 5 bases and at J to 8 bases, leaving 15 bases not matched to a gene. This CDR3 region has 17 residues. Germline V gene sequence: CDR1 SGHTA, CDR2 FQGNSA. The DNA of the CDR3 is TGTGCCAGCAGCCCGGGCCGGGACAGGGATCTGGGAGAAAAACTGTTTTTT. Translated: CASSPGRDRDLGEKLFF.

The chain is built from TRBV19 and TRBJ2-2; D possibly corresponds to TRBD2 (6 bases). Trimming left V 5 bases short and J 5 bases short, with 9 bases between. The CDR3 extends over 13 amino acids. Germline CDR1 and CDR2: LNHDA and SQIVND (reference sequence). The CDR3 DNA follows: TGTGCCAGTAGTTTGGGGACTACCGGGGAGCTGTTTTTT. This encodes CASSLGTTGELFF.

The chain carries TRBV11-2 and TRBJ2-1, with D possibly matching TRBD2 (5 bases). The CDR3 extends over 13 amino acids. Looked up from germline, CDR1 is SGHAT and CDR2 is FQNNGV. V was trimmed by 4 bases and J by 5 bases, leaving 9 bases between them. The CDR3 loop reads CASSSGINNEQFF. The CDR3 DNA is TGTGCCAGCAGCTCGGGAATAAACAATGAGCAGTTCTTC.

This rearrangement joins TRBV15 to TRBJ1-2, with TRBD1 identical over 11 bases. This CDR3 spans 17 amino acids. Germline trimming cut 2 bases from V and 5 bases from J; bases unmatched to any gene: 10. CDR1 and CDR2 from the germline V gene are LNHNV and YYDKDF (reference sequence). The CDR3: CATSRQNPGQGVYGYTF. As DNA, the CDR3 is TGTGCCACCAGCAGACAAAATCCGGGACAGGGGGTATATGGCTACACCTTC.

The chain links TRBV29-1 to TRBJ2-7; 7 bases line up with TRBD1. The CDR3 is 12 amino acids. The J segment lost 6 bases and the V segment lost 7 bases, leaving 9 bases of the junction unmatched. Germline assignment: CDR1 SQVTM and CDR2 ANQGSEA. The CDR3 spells CSALRNRGEQYF. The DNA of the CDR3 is TGCAGCGCCCTCCGGAACAGGGGCGAGCAGTACTTC.

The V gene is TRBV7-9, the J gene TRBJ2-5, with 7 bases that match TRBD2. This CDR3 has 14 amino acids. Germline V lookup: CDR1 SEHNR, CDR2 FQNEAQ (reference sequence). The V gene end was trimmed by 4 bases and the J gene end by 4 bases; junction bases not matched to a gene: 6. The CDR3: CASSSTWEGETQYF. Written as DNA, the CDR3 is TGTGCCAGCAGCTCGACATGGGAGGGAGAGACCCAGTACTTC.

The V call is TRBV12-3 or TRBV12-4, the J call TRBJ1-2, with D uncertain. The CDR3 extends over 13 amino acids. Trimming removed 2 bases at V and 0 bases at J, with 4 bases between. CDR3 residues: CASSLHPNYGYTF. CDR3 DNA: TGTGCCAGCAGTTTACATCCTAACTATGGCTACACCTTC.

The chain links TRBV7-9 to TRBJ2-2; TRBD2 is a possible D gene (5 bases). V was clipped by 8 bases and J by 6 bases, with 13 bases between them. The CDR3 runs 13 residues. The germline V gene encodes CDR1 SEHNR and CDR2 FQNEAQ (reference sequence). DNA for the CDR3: TGTGCCAGCCCCCCAGTCGGGGCCGGGGAGCTGTTTTTT. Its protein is CASPPVGAGELFF.

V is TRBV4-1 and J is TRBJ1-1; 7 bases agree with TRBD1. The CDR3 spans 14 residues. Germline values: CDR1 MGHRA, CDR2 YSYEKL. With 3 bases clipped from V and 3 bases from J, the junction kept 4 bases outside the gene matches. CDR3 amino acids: CASSHTDRDTEAFF. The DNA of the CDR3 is TGCGCCAGCAGCCATACAGACAGGGACACTGAAGCTTTCTTT.

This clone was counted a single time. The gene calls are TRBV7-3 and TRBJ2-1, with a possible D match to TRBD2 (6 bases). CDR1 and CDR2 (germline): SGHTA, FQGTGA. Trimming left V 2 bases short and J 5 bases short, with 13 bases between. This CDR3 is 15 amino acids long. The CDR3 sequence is CASSLDSGVNNEQFF. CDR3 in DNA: TGTGCCAGCAGCTTAGATAGCGGCGTAAACAATGAGCAGTTCTTC.

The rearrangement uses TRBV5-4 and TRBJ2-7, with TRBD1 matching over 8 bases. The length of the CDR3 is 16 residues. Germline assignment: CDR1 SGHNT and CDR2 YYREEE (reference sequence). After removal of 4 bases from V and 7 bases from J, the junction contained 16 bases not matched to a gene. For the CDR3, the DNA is TGTGCCAGCAGCCCACGTGGGACAGGCGTGGTGGGTGAGCAGTACTTC. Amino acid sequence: CASSPRGTGVVGEQYF.

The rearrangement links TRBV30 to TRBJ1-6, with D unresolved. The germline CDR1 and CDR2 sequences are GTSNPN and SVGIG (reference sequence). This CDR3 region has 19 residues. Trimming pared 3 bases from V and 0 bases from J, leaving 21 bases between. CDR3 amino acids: CAWRRTGSAASSYNSPLHF. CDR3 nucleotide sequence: TGTGCCTGGAGAAGGACGGGGAGCGCTGCGAGCTCCTATAATTCACCCCTCCACTTT.

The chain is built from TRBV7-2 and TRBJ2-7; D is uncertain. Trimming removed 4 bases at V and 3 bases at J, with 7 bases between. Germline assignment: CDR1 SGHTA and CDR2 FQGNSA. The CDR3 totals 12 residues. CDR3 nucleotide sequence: TGTGCCAGCAGCTCCCCTTTCTACGAGCAGTACTTC. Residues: CASSSPFYEQYF.

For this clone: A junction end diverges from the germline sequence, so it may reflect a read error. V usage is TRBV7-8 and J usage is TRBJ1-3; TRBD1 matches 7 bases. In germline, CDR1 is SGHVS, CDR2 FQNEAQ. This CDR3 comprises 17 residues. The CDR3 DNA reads TGTGCCAGCAGCATAGCAGACAGGGTTGGTTGGGGAAACACCATATATTTT. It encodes CASSIADRVGWGNTIYF.

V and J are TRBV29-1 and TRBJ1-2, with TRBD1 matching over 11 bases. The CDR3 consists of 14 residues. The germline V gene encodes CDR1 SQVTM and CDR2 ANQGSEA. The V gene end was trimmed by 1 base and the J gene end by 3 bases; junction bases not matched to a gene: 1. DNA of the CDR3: TGCAGCGTTGAAGGGACAGGGGGCTACTATGGCTACACCTTC. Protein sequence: CSVEGTGGYYGYTF.

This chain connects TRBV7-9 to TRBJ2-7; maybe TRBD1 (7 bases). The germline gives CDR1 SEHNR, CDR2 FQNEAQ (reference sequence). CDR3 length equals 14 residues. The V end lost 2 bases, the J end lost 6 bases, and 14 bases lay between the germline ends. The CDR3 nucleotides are TGTGCCAGCAGCTTAAGCCAGGGGGGACGCGAGCAGTACTTC. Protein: CASSLSQGGREQYF.